The clone carrying this TCR beta chain was counted only a few times. The target antigen is unknown. This entry is derived from a study of T cells in Graves' hyperthyroidism and ophthalmopathy. Study-level results: The blood repertoire included most of the expanded thyroid clonotypes above 0.001.

The germline gives CDR1 GTSNPN, CDR2 SVGIG (reference sequence). Between the trimmed V and J ends, which lost 0 bases and 4 bases, there was a span of 10 bases. The CDR3 loop spans 15 amino acids. The TCR beta CDR3 regions underwent amplification using RNA transcripts as the source. First-round RT-PCR of the TCR CDR3 relied on the HTBI primer set. Each CDR3 protein gets one entry after TCRdb re-called the multiplex PCR reads with MiXCR. The data contain over 450,000 distinct CDR3 sequences, around 15% of them seen just once; the ten biggest clones take up around a sixth. The sample taken for sequencing was blood. V and J are TRBV30 and TRBJ2-6, with D possibly being TRBD2 (6 bases). The receptor's source is a woman aged 18-35 years with Graves' hyperthyroidism. CDR3 region: CAWSVEGRGANVLTF. The DNA for the CDR3 is TGTGCCTGGAGTGTAGAAGGGAGGGGGGCCAACGTCCTGACTTTC.